Presented here are 20 T cell receptor beta chains from one specimen sequenced in a study of spatial heterogeneity in lung cancer. General study points: Intratumoral expanded alpha and beta TCR counts were found to track tumor mutation counts.

Time point here: sample taken at primary tumor resection. Antigen specificity for these receptors is unknown. TCRdb used MiXCR to reprocess the 5' RACE reads, holding one entry per CDR3 protein. This repertoire shows about 23,000 distinct CDR3 sequences, roughly 6.7% found once; its top ten account for 10% to 13%. The source material was lung tumor tissue, sampled at surgery. These TCRs come from a male donor with early-stage non-small cell lung cancer.

The chain links TRBV9 to TRBJ1-2; the D is unclear. From germline, CDR1 is SGDLS and CDR2 YYNGEE. Trimming took 0 bases from V and 2 from J, leaving 14 bases between them. The CDR3 has 16 residues. CDR3 coding DNA: TGTGCCAGCAGCGTAGGGGGTGCCTCGCGGAACTATGGCTACACCTTC. This sequence encodes CASSVGGASRNYGYTF.

This clonotype came up a few times. This chain links TRBV5-4 with TRBJ2-7; 14 bases match TRBD2. The J segment lost 3 bases and the V segment lost 4 bases, leaving 6 bases of the junction unmatched. Germline V CDR1 and CDR2: SGHNT, YYREEE (reference sequence). This CDR3 is built from 16 residues. This chain's CDR3 is CASSPGLAGGIYEQYF. The CDR3 nucleotides are TGTGCCAGCAGCCCTGGACTAGCGGGAGGTATCTACGAGCAGTACTTC.

This clonotype was seen a few times. J is TRBJ2-5 and V is TRBV7-2; maybe TRBD1 (6 bases). The CDR3 has 14 amino acids. V was clipped by 3 bases and J by 4 bases, with 12 bases between them. Germline V CDR1 and CDR2: SGHTA, FQGNSA. The CDR3 loop is CASSFTGNGETQYF. The DNA of the CDR3 is TGTGCCAGCAGCTTTACAGGGAATGGAGAGACCCAGTACTTC.

This clonotype ranks as medium-sized. V gene TRBV7-2 combines with J gene TRBJ2-3; 8 bases align to TRBD2. V shed 1 base, J shed 4 bases, and the junction held 4 bases outside the gene matches. The CDR3 length is 15 residues. CDR1 and CDR2 (germline): SGHTA, FQGNSA. DNA for the CDR3: TGTGCCAGCAGCTTAGTCGGGAGGGCGGCAGATACGCAGTATTTT. Protein product: CASSLVGRAADTQYF.

This clonotype has more than one count but fewer than ten. The gene calls are TRBV20-1 and TRBJ2-1; 10 bases match TRBD2. Trimming cost V 6 bases and J 7 bases; bases outside gene matches: 6. Germline CDR1 reads DFQATT; CDR2 reads SNEGSKA (reference sequence). The CDR3 loop spans 13 amino acids. CDR3 coding DNA: TGCAGTGCCCCAGGACTAGCGGAAAATGAGCAGTTCTTC. Residues: CSAPGLAENEQFF.

This clonotype has ten or more counts. The chain carries TRBV7-8 and TRBJ2-1, with D perhaps TRBD2 (5 bases). The CDR3 extends over 14 amino acids. Trimming stripped 2 bases from V and 5 bases from J, with 10 bases between. The germline V gene has CDR1 SGHVS and CDR2 FQNEAQ. CDR3 nucleotides: TGTGCCAGCAGCTTAAGAGGGCCCGACAATGAGCAGTTCTTC. As protein: CASSLRGPDNEQFF.

This clonotype was recorded many times. The chain combines TRBV24-1 with TRBJ1-5; no clear D gene. Deletions cut 2 bases from V and 6 bases from J, with 13 bases between. There are 15 residues in the CDR3. Germline values: CDR1 KGHDR, CDR2 SFDVKD. CDR3 region: CATSDSKAAGQPQHF. The DNA of the CDR3 is TGTGCCACCAGTGATTCCAAGGCGGCGGGTCAGCCCCAGCATTTT.

By proportion, this clonotype is medium-sized. J is TRBJ1-2 and V is TRBV2; D perhaps matches TRBD1 (6 bases). This CDR3 has 13 residues. CDR1 is SNHLY, CDR2 FYNNEI, per germline. The ends were cut back, 9 bases at V and 0 bases at J, with 11 bases in the middle. CDR3 sequence: CARTRTANYGYTF. The DNA for the CDR3 is TGTGCCAGAACAAGGACAGCTAACTATGGCTACACCTTC.

The chain employs TRBV11-2 and TRBJ1-5, with D tentatively TRBD1 (5 bases). V was shortened by 5 bases and J by 7 bases, with 15 bases between the two germline ends. The CDR3 contains 14 residues. Germline CDR1 is SGHAT and CDR2 is FQNNGV. The CDR3 nucleotides are TGTGCCAGCAGCCGCTTAGGGGCAGAGCAGCCCCAGCATTTT. Translated, it gives CASSRLGAEQPQHF.

In its sample, this clonotype was seen a few times. The chain's CDR3 is CASSLIRGPVGKLFF. CDR3 DNA sequence: TGTGCCAGCAGTTTGATTAGGGGGCCGGTCGGAAAACTGTTTTTT. The V gene is TRBV28, the J gene TRBJ1-4; 7 bases align to TRBD1. The ends lost 3 bases at V and 10 bases at J; junction bases unmatched: 11. The germline V gene has CDR1 MDHEN and CDR2 SYDVKM. The CDR3 has 15 amino acids.

This clonotype occurred many times. The chain has TRBV2 and TRBJ2-5; no clear D. Germline values: CDR1 SNHLY, CDR2 FYNNEI. The V gene lost 5 bases and the J gene lost 4 bases, with 8 bases spanning the gap. The CDR3 extends over 12 amino acids. The CDR3: CASSPSIETQYF. Written as DNA, the CDR3 is TGTGCCAGCAGTCCTAGTATAGAGACCCAGTACTTC. Combining the CDR3 with reference TRBV2 and TRBJ2-5 gives the whole variable domain EPEVTQTPSHQVTQMGQEVILRCVPISNHLYFYWYRQILGQKVEFLVSFYNNEISEKSEIFDDQFSVERPDGSNFTLKIRSTKLEDSAMYFCASSPSIETQYFGPGTRLLVL.

This clonotype was counted at least ten times. The chain employs TRBV28 and TRBJ2-1, with D perhaps matching TRBD2 (6 bases). V shed 5 bases and J shed 4 bases, with 15 bases lying between them. The V gene's germline CDR1 is MDHEN and CDR2 SYDVKM. The CDR3 sequence is 15 residues long. Written as DNA, the CDR3 is TGTGCCAGCAGTCCCCTCGGCGGGACTTACAATGAGCAGTTCTTC. Translating it yields CASSPLGGTYNEQFF.

The sample holds many counts of this clonotype. The V call is TRBV11-1, the J call TRBJ2-6; D remains unclear. The CDR3 consists of 15 residues. The germline V and J ends were trimmed by 5 bases and 0 bases, with 8 bases remaining between them. Germline V lookup: CDR1 SGHAT, CDR2 FQDESV (reference sequence). Here the CDR3 reads CASSPVGSGANVLTF. CDR3 DNA sequence: TGTGCCAGCAGCCCGGTGGGCTCTGGGGCCAACGTCCTGACTTTC. Full variable domain (missing parts from reference TRBV11-1 and TRBJ2-6): EAEVAQSPRYKITEKSQAVAFWCDPISGHATLYWYRQILGQGPELLVQFQDESVVDDSQLPKDRFSAERLKGVDSTLKIQPAELGDSAMYLCASSPVGSGANVLTFGAGSRLTVL.

This clonotype is medium-sized (0.01 to 0.1%) within its sample. V gene TRBV20-1 combines with J gene TRBJ2-7; D unresolved. V lost 0 bases to trimming and J lost 0 bases, with 12 bases between them. The V gene's germline CDR1 is DFQATT and CDR2 SNEGSKA (reference sequence). This CDR3 comprises 15 residues. In DNA, the CDR3 is TGCAGTGCTAGAGATTGGCAGAGAAGCTCCTACGAGCAGTACTTC. It codes for CSARDWQRSSYEQYF.

The gene calls are TRBV7-2 and TRBJ2-7; TRBD2 aligns across 11 bases. With 1 base clipped from V and 3 bases from J, the junction kept 5 bases outside the gene matches. The CDR3 has 16 amino acids. CDR1 SGHTA and CDR2 FQGNSA come from the germline V gene. The CDR3 is CASSLELSGRGYEQYF. The CDR3 DNA sequence: TGTGCCAGCAGCTTAGAGCTTAGCGGGAGGGGCTACGAGCAGTACTTC.

In this sample, this clonotype turned up many times. The chain joins TRBV28 to TRBJ2-5; perhaps TRBD1 as D (6 bases). The CDR3 totals 14 residues. CDR1 is MDHEN, CDR2 SYDVKM, per germline. V was trimmed by 7 bases and J by 5 bases, leaving 17 bases between them. CDR3 sequence reads: CASTRRGFGETQYF. The DNA of the CDR3 is TGTGCCAGCACCCGTAGGGGGTTTGGGGAGACCCAGTACTTC.

There are many counts of this clonotype. This chain links TRBV20-1 with TRBJ2-3; 8 bases line up with TRBD2. Germline V gene sequence: CDR1 DFQATT, CDR2 SNEGSKA (reference sequence). The CDR3 extends over 16 amino acids. V shed 0 bases, J shed 6 bases, and the junction held 11 bases outside the gene matches. The CDR3 loop reads CSARDPSGRGDDTQYF. CDR3 sequence (DNA): TGCAGTGCTAGAGATCCCAGCGGGAGAGGTGATGATACGCAGTATTTT.

This clonotype was seen many times. J is TRBJ2-7 and V is TRBV20-1; possibly TRBD1 for D (5 bases). Deletions cut 1 base from V and 3 bases from J, with 19 bases between. This CDR3 has 16 residues. Germline lookup yields CDR1 DFQATT and CDR2 SNEGSKA (reference sequence). CDR3 coding DNA: TGCAGTGCTAGAGGTATAGGACAACGGCAAAACTACGAGCAGTACTTC. As protein: CSARGIGQRQNYEQYF.

This clonotype has only a few counts. The genes are TRBV18 and TRBJ2-7; D call uncertain. Germline CDR1 is KGHSH and CDR2 is LQKENI. Trimming pared 5 bases from V and 3 bases from J, leaving 11 bases between. This CDR3 contains 13 residues. The CDR3 sequence: CASSAIIDYEQYF. The CDR3 coding sequence is TGTGCCAGCTCAGCGATAATAGACTACGAGCAGTACTTC. The whole variable domain, filled in from reference TRBV18 and TRBJ2-7, reads NAGVMQNPRHLVRRRGQEARLRCSPMKGHSHVYWYRQLPEEGLKFMVYLQKENIIDESGMPKERFSAEFPKEGPSILRIQQVVRGDSAAYFCASSAIIDYEQYFGPGTRLTVT.

This clonotype was detected many times. The chain recombines TRBV5-1 with TRBJ2-1, with 10 positions matching TRBD2. Germline V CDR1 and CDR2: SGHRS, YFSETQ. The CDR3 is 16 residues long. J lost 8 bases, V lost 4 bases, and 12 bases had no gene match. CDR3 coding DNA: TGCGCCAGCAGCACTACCGGGACTAGCGTACTGGATGAGCAGTTCTTC. This encodes CASSTTGTSVLDEQFF.